One T cell receptor beta chain is described in this entry. The antigen is unknown. RNA, at roughly 0.5 to 1 ug, was reverse transcribed with random hexamers. The amplification used immunoSEQ multiplex PCR on TCR beta CDR3; it spanned 54 Vbeta and 13 Jbeta. Using its own MiXCR run on the immunoSEQ multiplex PCR reads, TCRdb lists one record per CDR3 protein. The sample yields over 140,000 distinct CDR3 sequences, approximately 95% seen once. The data were taken from a study of CD8 T cells in Susac syndrome. Overall study: There were six sequenced Susac syndrome patients with active disease and roughly 8 in remission. General study points: CD4+ repertoires of Susac syndrome patients lacked detectable clonal expansion.

High-throughput TCR beta sequencing covered peripheral CD8+ and CD4+ T cells. Germline CDR1 is MGHRA and CDR2 is YSYEKL. The CDR3 covers 14 residues. V lost 5 bases and J lost 6, with 11 bases in between. Sequenced: CD4+ T cells from PBMCs. J is TRBJ1-6 and V is TRBV4-1; no definite D call. The receptor comes from a human donor with Susac syndrome. The CDR3 DNA reads as TGCGCCAGCAGCTACCGGGATATTAATTCACCCCTCCACTTT. Its translation: CASSYRDINSPLHF.